This TCR beta chain was obtained from a study of CD8+ T cells in alopecia areata. Study summary: It was 6 to 18 months of tofacitinib, and then there were 6 months off drug. General study results and limits: Lesional scalp, especially alopecia totalis/universalis, showed higher clonality than normal scalp.

As for treatment: oral pan-JAK inhibitor, 5-10 mg twice daily. Germline V gene data show CDR1 as KGHSH and CDR2 as LQKENI. V lost 3 bases and J 3 bases, leaving 6 bases between the germline ends. The CDR3 spans 13 residues. RNA was extracted and reverse transcribed into cDNA as the sequencing template. TCRdb keeps only in-frame clones here, not all; method: immunoSEQ multiplex PCR. The data contain over 200,000 clones, around 66% of them singletons. This clone was counted only a few times. The antigen is unknown. The sequencing here drew on CD4+ T cells sorted from blood, taken at week 4, from a patient treated with tofacitinib. The source of this sequence is a human donor with alopecia areata. The chain carries TRBV18 and TRBJ1-5; D uncertain. CDR3 amino acids: CASSPGDNQPQHF. The CDR3 DNA reads as TGTGCCAGCTCACCGGGAGACAATCAGCCCCAGCATTTT.